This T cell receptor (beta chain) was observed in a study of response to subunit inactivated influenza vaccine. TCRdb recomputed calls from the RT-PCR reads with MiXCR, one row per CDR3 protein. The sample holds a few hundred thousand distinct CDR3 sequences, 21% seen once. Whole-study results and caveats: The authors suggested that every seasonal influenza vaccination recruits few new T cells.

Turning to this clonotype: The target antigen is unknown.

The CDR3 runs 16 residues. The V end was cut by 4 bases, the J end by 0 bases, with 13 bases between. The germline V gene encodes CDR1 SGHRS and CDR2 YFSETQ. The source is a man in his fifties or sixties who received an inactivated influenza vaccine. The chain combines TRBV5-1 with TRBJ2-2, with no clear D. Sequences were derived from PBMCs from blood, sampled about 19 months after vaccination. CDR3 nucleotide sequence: TGCGCCAGCAGCCCCCAGATTCGGGCGAACACCGGGGAGCTGTTTTTT. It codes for CASSPQIRANTGELFF. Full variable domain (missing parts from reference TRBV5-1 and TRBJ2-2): KAGVTQTPRYLIKTRGQQVTLSCSPISGHRSVSWYQQTPGQGLQFLFEYFSETQRNKGNFPGRFSGRQFSNSRSEMNVSTLELGDSALYLCASSPQIRANTGELFFGEGSRLTVL.